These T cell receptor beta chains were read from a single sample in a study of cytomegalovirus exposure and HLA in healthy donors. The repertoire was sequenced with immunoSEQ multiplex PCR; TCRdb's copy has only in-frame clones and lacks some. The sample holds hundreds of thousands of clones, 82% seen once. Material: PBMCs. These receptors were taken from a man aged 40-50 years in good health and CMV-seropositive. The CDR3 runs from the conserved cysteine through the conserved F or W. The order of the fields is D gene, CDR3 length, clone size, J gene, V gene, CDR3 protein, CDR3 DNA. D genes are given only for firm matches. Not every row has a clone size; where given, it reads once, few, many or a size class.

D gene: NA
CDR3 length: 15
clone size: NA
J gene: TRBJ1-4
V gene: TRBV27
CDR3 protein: CASSARQAPNEKLFF
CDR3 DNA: TGTGCCAGCAGTGCCCGACAGGCTCCTAATGAAAAACTGTTTTTT

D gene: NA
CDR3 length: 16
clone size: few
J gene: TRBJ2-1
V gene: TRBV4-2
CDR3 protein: CASSQGVEGSYNEQFF
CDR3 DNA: TGTGCCAGCAGCCAAGGTGTTGAGGGCTCCTACAATGAGCAGTTCTTC

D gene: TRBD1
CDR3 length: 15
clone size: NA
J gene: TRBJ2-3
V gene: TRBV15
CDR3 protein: CATSTPQGMADTQYF
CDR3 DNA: TGTGCCACCAGCACCCCACAGGGGATGGCAGATACGCAGTATTTT

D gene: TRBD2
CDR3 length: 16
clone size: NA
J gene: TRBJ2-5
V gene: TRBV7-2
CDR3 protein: CASSLAGTSVEGTQYF
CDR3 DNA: TGTGCCAGCAGCTTAGCCGGGACTAGCGTGGAGGGGACCCAGTACTTC

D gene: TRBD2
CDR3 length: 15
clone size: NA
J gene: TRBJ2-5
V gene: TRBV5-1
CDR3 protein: CASSELAGGPETQYF
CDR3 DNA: TGCGCCAGCAGCGAACTAGCGGGAGGGCCTGAGACCCAGTACTTC

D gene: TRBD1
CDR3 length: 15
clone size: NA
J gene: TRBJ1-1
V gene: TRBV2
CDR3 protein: CASRGTGGVNTEAFF
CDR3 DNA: TGTGCCAGCAGAGGGACAGGGGGTGTAAACACTGAAGCTTTCTTT

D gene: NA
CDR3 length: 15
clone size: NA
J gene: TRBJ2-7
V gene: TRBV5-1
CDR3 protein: CASSLIWDTLDEQYF
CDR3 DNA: TGCGCCAGCAGCTTGATCTGGGACACCCTCGACGAGCAGTACTTC

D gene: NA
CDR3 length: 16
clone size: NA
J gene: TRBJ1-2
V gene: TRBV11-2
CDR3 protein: CASSTPQGGSNYGYTF
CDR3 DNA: TGTGCCAGCAGCACCCCGCAGGGAGGTTCTAACTATGGCTACACCTTC

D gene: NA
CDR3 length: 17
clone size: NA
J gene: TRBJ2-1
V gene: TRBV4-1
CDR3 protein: CASSRLLQGNSYNEQFF
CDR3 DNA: TGCGCCAGCAGCCGATTGCTCCAGGGAAACTCCTACAATGAGCAGTTCTTC

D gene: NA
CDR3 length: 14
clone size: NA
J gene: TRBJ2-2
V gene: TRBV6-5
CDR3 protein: CASSSGVNTGELFF
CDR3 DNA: TGTGCCAGCAGTTCGGGGGTGAACACCGGGGAGCTGTTTTTT

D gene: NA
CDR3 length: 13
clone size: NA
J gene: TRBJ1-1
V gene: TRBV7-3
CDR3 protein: CASSSARDTEAFF
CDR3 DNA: TGTGCCAGCAGCTCCGCCCGGGACACTGAAGCTTTCTTT

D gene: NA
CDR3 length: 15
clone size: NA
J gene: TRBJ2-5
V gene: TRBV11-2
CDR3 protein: CASSFRSIYQETQYF
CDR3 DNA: TGTGCCAGCAGCTTTCGGTCAATTTACCAAGAGACCCAGTACTTC

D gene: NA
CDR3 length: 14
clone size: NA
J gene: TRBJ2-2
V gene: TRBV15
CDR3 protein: CATSARGRGGELFF
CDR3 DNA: TGTGCCACCAGCGCCAGGGGTCGTGGCGGGGAGCTGTTTTTT

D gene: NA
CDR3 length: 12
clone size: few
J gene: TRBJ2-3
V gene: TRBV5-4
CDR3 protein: CASSLSSDTQYF
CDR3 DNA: TGTGCCAGCAGCTTGTCTTCAGATACGCAGTATTTT